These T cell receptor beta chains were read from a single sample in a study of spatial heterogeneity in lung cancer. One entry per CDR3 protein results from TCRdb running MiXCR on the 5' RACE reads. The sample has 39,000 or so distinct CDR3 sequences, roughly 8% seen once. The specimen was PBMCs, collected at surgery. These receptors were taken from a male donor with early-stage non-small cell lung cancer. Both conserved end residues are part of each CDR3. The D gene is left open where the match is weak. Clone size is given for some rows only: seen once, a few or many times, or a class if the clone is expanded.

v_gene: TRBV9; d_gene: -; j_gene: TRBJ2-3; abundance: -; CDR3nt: TGTGCCAGCAGCGTAGTTGGAGGGGACCTCACAGATACGCAGTATTTT; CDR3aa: CASSVVGGDLTDTQYF
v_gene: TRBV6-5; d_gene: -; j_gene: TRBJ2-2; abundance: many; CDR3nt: TGTGCCAGCAGTTACTCGAATCGGGGTACCGGGGAGCTGTTTTTT; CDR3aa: CASSYSNRGTGELFF
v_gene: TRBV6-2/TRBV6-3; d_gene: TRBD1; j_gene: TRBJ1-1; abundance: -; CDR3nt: TGTGCCAGCAGTTACGAGCCAGGGGGCGTGAGCACTGAAGCTTTCTTT; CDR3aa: CASSYEPGGVSTEAFF
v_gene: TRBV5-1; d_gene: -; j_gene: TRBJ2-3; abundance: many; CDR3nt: TGCGCCAGCAGCCACCCGACTAGCACAGATACGCAGTATTTT; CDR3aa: CASSHPTSTDTQYF
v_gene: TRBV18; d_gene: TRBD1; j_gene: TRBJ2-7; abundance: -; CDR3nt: TGTGCCAGCTCCCCCGGGACAGATTCCTACGAGCAGTACTTC; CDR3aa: CASSPGTDSYEQYF
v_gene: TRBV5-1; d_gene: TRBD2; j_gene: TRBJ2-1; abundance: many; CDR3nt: TGCGCCAGCAGTGGTGGACTAGCGGGATTCGAGCAGTTCTTC; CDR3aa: CASSGGLAGFEQFF
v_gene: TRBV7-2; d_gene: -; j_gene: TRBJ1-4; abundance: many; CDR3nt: TGTGCCAGCAGCTCCCAGGGTCGGACTAATGAAAAACTGTTTTTT; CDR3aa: CASSSQGRTNEKLFF
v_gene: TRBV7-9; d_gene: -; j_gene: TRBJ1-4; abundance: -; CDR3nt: TGTGCCAGCAGCATGGGGGTCAACGAAAAACTGTTTTTT; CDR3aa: CASSMGVNEKLFF
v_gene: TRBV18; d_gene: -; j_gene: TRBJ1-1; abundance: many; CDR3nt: TGTGCCAGCTCACCACCGAGTCACCGTCCGAACACTGAAGCTTTCTTT; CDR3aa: CASSPPSHRPNTEAFF
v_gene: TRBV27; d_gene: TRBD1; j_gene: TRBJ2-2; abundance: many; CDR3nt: TGTGCCAGCAGTTTTTACAGGGGGCTCAACACCGGGGAGCTGTTTTTT; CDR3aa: CASSFYRGLNTGELFF
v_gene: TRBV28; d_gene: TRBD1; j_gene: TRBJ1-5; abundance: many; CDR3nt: TGTGCCAGCAGTTTGCCGGGACAGGGACGGTGGCAGCCCCAGCATTTT; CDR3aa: CASSLPGQGRWQPQHF
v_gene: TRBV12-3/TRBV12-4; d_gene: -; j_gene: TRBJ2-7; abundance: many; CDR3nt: TGTGCCAGCAGTTTAGGTTACGAGCAGTACTTC; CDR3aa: CASSLGYEQYF
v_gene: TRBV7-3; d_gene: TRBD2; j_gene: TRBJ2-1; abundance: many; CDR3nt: TGTGCCAGCAGCCCCTGGACTAGCGGGGGGAATGAGCAGTTCTTC; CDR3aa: CASSPWTSGGNEQFF
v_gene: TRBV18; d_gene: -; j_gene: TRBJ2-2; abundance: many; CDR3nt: TGTGCCAGCTCACCAGTACCCGGAGGCACCGGGGAGCTGTTTTTT; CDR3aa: CASSPVPGGTGELFF
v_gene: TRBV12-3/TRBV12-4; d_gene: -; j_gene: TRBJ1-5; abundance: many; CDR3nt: TGTGCCAGCAATAAACAGGGTAACAATCAGCCCCAGCATTTT; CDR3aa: CASNKQGNNQPQHF